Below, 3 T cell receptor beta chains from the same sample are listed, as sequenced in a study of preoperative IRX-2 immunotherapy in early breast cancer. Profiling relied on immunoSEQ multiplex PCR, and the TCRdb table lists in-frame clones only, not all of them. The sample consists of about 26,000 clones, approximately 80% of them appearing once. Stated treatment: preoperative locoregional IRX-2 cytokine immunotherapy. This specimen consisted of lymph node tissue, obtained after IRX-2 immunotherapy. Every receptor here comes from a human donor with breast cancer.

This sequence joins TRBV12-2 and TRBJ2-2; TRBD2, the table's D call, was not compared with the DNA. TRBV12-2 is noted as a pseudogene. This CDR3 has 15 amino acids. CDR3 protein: CAINRGASNTGELFF. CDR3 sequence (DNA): TGTGCCATCAATCGGGGGGCTTCGAACACCGGGGAGCTGTTTTTT.

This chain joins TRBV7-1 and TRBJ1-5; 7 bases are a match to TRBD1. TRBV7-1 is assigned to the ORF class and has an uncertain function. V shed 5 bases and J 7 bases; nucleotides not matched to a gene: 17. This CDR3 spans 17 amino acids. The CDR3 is CASSGGATQGSKQPQHF. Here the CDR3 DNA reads TGTGCCAGCAGCGGAGGGGCGACACAGGGGAGTAAGCAGCCCCAGCATTTT.

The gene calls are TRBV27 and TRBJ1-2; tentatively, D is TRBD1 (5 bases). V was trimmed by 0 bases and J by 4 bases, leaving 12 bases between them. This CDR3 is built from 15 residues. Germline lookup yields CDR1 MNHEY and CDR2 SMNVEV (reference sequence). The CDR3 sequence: CASSLSPQALYGYTF. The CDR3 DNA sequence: TGTGCCAGCAGTTTATCCCCACAGGCCCTCTATGGCTACACCTTC.